This paragraph covers one T cell receptor beta chain sequence. The sample belongs to a study of beta chain features in type 1 diabetes. CDR1 SGHNT and CDR2 YENEEA come from the germline V gene. The ends were cut back, 6 bases at V and 3 bases at J, with 9 bases in the middle. This CDR3 comprises 13 residues. Reverse transcribing all isolated RNA meant expressed TCRB transcripts were sequenced. Profiled with immunoSEQ multiplex PCR; TCRdb holds only in-frame clones, not every one. The table has approximately 150,000 clones, just over 9% seen once; the top ten hold under 2.5%. Material for sequencing was central memory CD4+ T cells from blood. The TCR was taken from a woman aged 18-30 years in good health. The chain employs TRBV11-3 and TRBJ2-1, with a possible D match to TRBD1 (6 bases). The CDR3 sequence: CASRQQGYNEQFF. Here the CDR3 DNA reads TGTGCCAGCAGACAACAGGGCTACAATGAGCAGTTCTTC.